This T cell receptor (beta chain) comes out of a study of T cells in Graves' hyperthyroidism and ophthalmopathy. Study summary: Peripheral blood specimens were obtained at initial diagnosis, prior to any treatment.

Ophthalmopathy cases met thresholds of Clinical Activity Score at least 3, NOSPECS grade at least 4 and duration under 3 months. Orbital computed tomography and thyroid ultrasound, together with serum TRAb and thyroxine and clinical symptoms, were used for diagnoses. V was cut by 0 bases and J by 1 base, with 12 bases left in between. From germline, CDR1 is LGHNT and CDR2 FRNRAP. The CDR3 length is 17 residues. TCR beta CDR3 region amplification was performed from RNA transcripts. First-round RT-PCR targeting the TCR CDR3 was performed with the HTBI primer set. Each CDR3 protein gets one entry after TCRdb re-called the multiplex PCR reads with MiXCR. Among about 640,000 distinct CDR3 sequences listed, 14% were seen once.

The material sequenced was blood. The chain is built from TRBV12-5 and TRBJ2-2; D is possibly TRBD1 (6 bases). The source of this sequence is a woman between 45 and 60 years old with Graves' ophthalmopathy. The CDR3 DNA is TGTGCTAGTGGTTTGGTACCCCCGGACAGGAACACCGGGGAGCTGTTTTTT. Translation gives CASGLVPPDRNTGELFF.